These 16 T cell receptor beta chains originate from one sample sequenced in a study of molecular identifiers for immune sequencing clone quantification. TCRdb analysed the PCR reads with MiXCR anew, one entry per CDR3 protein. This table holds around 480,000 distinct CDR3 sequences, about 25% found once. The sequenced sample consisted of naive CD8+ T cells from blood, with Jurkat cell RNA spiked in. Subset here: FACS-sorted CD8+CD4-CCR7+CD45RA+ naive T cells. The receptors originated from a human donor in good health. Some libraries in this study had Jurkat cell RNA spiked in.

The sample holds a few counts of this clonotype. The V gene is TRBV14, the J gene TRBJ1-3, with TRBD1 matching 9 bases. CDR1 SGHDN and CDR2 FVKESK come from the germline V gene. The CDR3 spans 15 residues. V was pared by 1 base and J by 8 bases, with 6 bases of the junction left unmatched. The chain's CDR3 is CASSQVWTGEDTIYF. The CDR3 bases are TGTGCCAGCAGCCAAGTTTGGACAGGGGAGGACACCATATATTTT.

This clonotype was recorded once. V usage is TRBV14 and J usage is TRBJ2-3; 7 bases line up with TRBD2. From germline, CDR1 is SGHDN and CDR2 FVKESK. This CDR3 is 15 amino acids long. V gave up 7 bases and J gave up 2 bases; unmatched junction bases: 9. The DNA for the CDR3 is TGTGCCAGCAACCACCGACTAGCTCACACAGATACGCAGTATTTT. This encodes CASNHRLAHTDTQYF.

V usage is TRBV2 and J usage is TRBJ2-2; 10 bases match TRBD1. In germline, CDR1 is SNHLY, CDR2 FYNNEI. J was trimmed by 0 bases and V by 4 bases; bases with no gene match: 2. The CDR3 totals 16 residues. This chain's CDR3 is CASSGDRGSNTGELFF. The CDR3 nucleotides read TGTGCCAGCAGTGGGGACAGGGGATCGAACACCGGGGAGCTGTTTTTT.

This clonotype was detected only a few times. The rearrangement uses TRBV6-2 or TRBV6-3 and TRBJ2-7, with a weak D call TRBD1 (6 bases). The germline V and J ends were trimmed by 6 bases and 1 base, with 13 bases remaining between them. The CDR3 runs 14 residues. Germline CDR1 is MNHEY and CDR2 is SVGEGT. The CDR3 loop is CASRDRTVSYEQYF. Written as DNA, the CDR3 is TGTGCCAGCAGGGACCGGACAGTTTCCTACGAGCAGTACTTC.

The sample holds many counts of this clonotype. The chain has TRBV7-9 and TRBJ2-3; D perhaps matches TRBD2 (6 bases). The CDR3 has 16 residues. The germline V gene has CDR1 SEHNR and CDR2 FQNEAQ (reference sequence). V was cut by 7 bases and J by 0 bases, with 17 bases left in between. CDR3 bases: TGTGCCAGCATCCCCGAAGCGGGCCAGAGCACAGATACGCAGTATTTT. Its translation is CASIPEAGQSTDTQYF.

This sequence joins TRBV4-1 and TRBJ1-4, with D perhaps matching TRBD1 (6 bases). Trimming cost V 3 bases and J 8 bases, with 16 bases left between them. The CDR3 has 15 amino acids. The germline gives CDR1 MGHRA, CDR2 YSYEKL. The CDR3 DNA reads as TGCGCCAGCAGCCATCCCGCAGGGGCGAGAGAAAAACTGTTTTTT. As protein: CASSHPAGAREKLFF.

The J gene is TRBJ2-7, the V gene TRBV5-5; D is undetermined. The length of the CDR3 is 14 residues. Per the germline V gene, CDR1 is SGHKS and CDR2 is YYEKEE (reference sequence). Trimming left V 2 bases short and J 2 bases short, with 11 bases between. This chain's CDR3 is CASSFRQSTYEQYF. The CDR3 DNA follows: TGTGCCAGCAGCTTTCGGCAGAGCACCTACGAGCAGTACTTC.

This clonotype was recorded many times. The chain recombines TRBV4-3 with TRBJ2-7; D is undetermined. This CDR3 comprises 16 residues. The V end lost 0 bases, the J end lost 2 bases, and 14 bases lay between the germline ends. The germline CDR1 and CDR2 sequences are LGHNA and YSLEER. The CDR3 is CASSQDHFGRAYEQYF. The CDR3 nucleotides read TGCGCCAGCAGCCAAGATCATTTCGGCCGAGCCTACGAGCAGTACTTC.

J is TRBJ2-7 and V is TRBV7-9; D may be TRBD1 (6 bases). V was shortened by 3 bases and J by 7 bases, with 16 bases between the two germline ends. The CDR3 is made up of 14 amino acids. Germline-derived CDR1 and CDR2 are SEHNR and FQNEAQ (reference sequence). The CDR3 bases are TGTGCCAGCAGCTTCACTGGGGGCCCCGGGGAGCAGTACTTC. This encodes CASSFTGGPGEQYF.

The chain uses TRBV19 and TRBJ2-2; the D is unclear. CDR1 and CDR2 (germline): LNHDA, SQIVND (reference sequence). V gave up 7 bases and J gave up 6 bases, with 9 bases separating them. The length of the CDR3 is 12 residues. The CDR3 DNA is TGTGCCAGTACCCTAGGCGCCGGGGAGCTGTTTTTT. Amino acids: CASTLGAGELFF.

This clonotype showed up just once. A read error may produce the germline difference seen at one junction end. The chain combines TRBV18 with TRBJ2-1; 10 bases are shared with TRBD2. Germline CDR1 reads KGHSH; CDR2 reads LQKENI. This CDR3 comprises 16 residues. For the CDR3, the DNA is TGTGCCAACTCACCACAGGCTAGCGGGGGTTTGAATGAGCAGTTCTTC. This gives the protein CANSPQASGGLNEQFF.

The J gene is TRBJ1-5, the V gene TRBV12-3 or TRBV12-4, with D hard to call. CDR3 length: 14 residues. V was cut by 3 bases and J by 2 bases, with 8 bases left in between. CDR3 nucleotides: TGTGCCAGCAGTTTTACCGCGGGCAATCAGCCCCAGCATTTT. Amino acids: CASSFTAGNQPQHF.

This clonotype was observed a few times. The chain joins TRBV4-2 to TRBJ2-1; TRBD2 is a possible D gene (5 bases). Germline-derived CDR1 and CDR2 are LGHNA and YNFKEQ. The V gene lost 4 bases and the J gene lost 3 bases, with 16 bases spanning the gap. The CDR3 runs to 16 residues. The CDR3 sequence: CASSPDFPAYYNEQFF. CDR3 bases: TGTGCCAGCAGCCCGGACTTCCCGGCTTACTACAATGAGCAGTTCTTC.

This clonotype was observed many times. In nucleotides, the CDR3 is TGTGCCAGCAGTTTCATCTCGGCCACAGATACGCAGTATTTT. Translation: CASSFISATDTQYF. The chain links TRBV27 to TRBJ2-3; D is undetermined. This CDR3 has 14 amino acids. Trimming removed 3 bases at V and 2 bases at J, with 9 bases between. Germline CDR1 is MNHEY and CDR2 is SMNVEV (reference sequence).

The CDR3 DNA is TGTGCCAGCAGCTCACCTACGACCCGGGAGCCAACCGAGCAGTACTTC. Amino acids: CASSSPTTREPTEQYF. V usage is TRBV7-9 and J usage is TRBJ2-7; D might be TRBD2 (6 bases). V lost 4 bases and J lost 6, with 22 bases in between. CDR1 SEHNR and CDR2 FQNEAQ come from the germline V gene (reference sequence). CDR3 length: 16 residues.

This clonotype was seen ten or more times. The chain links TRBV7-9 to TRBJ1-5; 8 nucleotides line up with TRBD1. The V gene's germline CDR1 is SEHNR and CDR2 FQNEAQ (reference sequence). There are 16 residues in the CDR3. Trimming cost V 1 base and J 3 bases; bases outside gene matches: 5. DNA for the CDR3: TGTGCCAGCAGCTTAGTAACAGGGGGTGACAATCAGCCCCAGCATTTT. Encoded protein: CASSLVTGGDNQPQHF.